This T cell receptor beta chain was obtained from a study of shared clonotypes between healthy human individuals. Study results and caveats: Sorted-subset samples were not fully sequenced, rarefaction indicated.

Repertoires were generated with immunoSEQ multiplex PCR, while TCRdb's copy carries only in-frame clones and drops some. This sample has under 2,500,000 clones; approximately 96% occur once, and the top ten carry around 0.13%. The CDR3 spans 18 residues. V was pared by 1 base and J by 8 bases, with 12 bases of the junction left unmatched. Germline CDR1 is MGHRA and CDR2 is YSYEKL. Worth noting for this clone: The target antigen is unknown.

The TCR originated in a man between 18 and 29 years old in good health. The chain uses TRBV4-1 and TRBJ1-4; 11 nucleotides line up with TRBD1. The sample consisted of naive CD4+ T cells sorted from blood. Noted subset: CD45RA+ positively selected. The CDR3 is CASSQAAGTGGRREKLFF. As DNA, the CDR3 is TGCGCCAGCAGCCAAGCTGCCGGGACAGGGGGTCGTCGGGAAAAACTGTTTTTT.